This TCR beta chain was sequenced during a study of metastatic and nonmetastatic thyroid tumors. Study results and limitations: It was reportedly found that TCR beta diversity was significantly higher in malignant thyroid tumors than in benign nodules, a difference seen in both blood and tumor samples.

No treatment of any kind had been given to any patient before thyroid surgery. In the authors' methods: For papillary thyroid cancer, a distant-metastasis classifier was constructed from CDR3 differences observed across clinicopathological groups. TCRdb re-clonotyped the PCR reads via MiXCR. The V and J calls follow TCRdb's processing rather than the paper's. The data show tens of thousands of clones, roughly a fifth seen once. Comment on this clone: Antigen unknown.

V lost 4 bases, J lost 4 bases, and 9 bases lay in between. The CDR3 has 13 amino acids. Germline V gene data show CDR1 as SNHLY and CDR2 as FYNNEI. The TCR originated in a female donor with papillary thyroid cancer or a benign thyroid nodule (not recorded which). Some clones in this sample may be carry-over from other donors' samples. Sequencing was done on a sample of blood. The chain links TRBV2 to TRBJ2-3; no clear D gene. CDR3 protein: CASSVQESDTQYF. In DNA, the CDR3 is TGTGCCAGCAGTGTTCAGGAGTCAGATACGCAGTATTTT.